The rows below give T cell receptor beta chains drawn from one sample of a study of metastatic and nonmetastatic thyroid tumors. Via MiXCR, TCRdb re-called the PCR reads. The table records fewer than 35,000 clones, about 18% of them present only once. The material sequenced was blood. These receptors all come from a female donor with papillary thyroid cancer or a benign thyroid nodule (not recorded which). Some clones in this sample may be carry-over from other donors' samples. Each CDR3 is given with its conserved first and last residue. Fields, in order: V gene, clone size, D gene, J gene, CDR3 DNA, CDR3 protein. The D gene is left open where the match is weak. The size field is filled for only some rows; it gives once, few, many or a size class.

TRBV7-9	few	-	TRBJ1-4	TGTGCCGGAGCTACAGAGGATCGGGAAAAACTGTTTTTT	CAGATEDREKLFF
TRBV20-1	-	TRBD1	TRBJ2-6	TGCAGTGCAGCCGGGACAGTCAGGTCTGGGGCCAACGTCCTGACTTTC	CSAAGTVRSGANVLTF
TRBV6-5	few	-	TRBJ1-6	TGTGCCAGCAGTTACAGTCCAGATTATAATTCACCCCTCCACTTT	CASSYSPDYNSPLHF
TRBV6-1	many	TRBD1	TRBJ2-3	TGTGCCAGCAGTGAGGGACAGGGAATGTATACGCAGTATTTT	CASSEGQGMYTQYF
TRBV6-5	-	TRBD1	TRBJ1-2	TGTGCCAGCATTTTGACAGGGTCTTTCGGCTACATCTTC	CASILTGSFGYIF
TRBV2	many	-	TRBJ1-4	TGTGCCAGCAGCAGGGACCTCCCTGAAAAACTGTTTTTT	CASSRDLPEKLFF
TRBV5-1	-	-	TRBJ2-7	TGCGCCAGCAGCTTGGTAGGAAACTACGAGCAGTACTTC	CASSLVGNYEQYF
TRBV12-3/TRBV12-4	medium-sized	-	TRBJ2-3	TGTGCCAGCAGCCTACTCTTGACGGATACGCAGTATTTT	CASSLLLTDTQYF
TRBV18	-	TRBD1	TRBJ1-2	TGTGCCAGCTCACCACCTGGGGGACAGGGTCGTTTCTACACCTTC	CASSPPGGQGRFYTF
TRBV5-1	-	TRBD1	TRBJ1-1	TGCGCCAGCAGCTTCACAGGGGCCCTGAGCACTGAAGCTTTCTTT	CASSFTGALSTEAFF
TRBV5-1	many	TRBD2	TRBJ2-5	TGCGCCAGCAGCTTGGGACTAGCGGGAAGAGAGACCCAGTACTTC	CASSLGLAGRETQYF
TRBV7-8	many	-	TRBJ2-1	TGTGCCAGCAGCTTAGAGTACTACAATGAGCAGTTCTTC	CASSLEYYNEQFF
TRBV28	many	-	TRBJ1-1	TGTGCCAGCAGCCCCGGGGGAGGGGACACTGAAGCTTTCTTT	CASSPGGGDTEAFF
TRBV6-1	many	-	TRBJ2-3	TGTGCCAGCAGTGAAGCTACGGACTTCACAGATACGCAGTATTTT	CASSEATDFTDTQYF
TRBV2	-	-	TRBJ1-5	TGTGCCATCAGGGAGCAGGGCTCCAATCAGCCCCAGCGTTTT	CAIREQGSNQPQRF
TRBV9	-	TRBD1	TRBJ1-2	TGTGCCAGCAGCGTAGCGACAGGGAACTATGGCTACACCTTC	CASSVATGNYGYTF
TRBV20-1	many	-	TRBJ2-6	TGCAGTGCTCCCAGGACCCCGGGGGGGGCCAACGTCCTGACTTTC	CSAPRTPGGANVLTF
TRBV12-3/TRBV12-4	many	TRBD2	TRBJ2-3	TGTGCCAGCAGCAGAGCGGGGGCCCCAGATACGCAGTATTTT	CASSRAGAPDTQYF
TRBV10-2	many	-	TRBJ1-3	TGCGCCACGAGAGGACGGAAAACTGGAAACACCATATATTTT	CATRGRKTGNTIYF
TRBV9	many	TRBD2	TRBJ2-3	TGTGCCAGCAGCAGAACTAGCGGGAACACAGATACGCAGTATTTT	CASSRTSGNTDTQYF
TRBV6-2/TRBV6-3	many	TRBD1	TRBJ2-5	TGTGCCAGCAGTGGGATGACCCTGGACAGGCAAGAGACCCAGTACTTC	CASSGMTLDRQETQYF
TRBV4-1	few	-	TRBJ2-1	TGCGCCAGCAGCCGGGGAAGATTTCCGAGGGGGACTCGGTGGAACAATGAGCAGTTCTTC	CASSRGRFPRGTRWNNEQFF
TRBV6-1	-	-	TRBJ2-1	TGTACCAGCAGGGCGACTGGATCCTACAATGAGCAGTTCTTC	CTSRATGSYNEQFF
TRBV28	-	-	TRBJ2-7	TGTGCCAGCAGTTTCGAGGGGCATTCCTACGAGCAGTACTTC	CASSFEGHSYEQYF
TRBV28	many	-	TRBJ1-5	TGTGCCAGCACCCAGGACGGTAATCAGCCCCAGCATTTT	CASTQDGNQPQHF
TRBV15	-	-	TRBJ2-3	TGTGCCACCAGCAGAGATACATTGGCGGGATGGCCCGAATATACGCATTATTTT	CATSRDTLAGWPEYTHYF
TRBV5-1	-	TRBD1	TRBJ2-1	TGCGCCAGCAGCTTGCAGGGGGTCTACAATGAGCAGTTCTTC	CASSLQGVYNEQFF
TRBV29-1	few	-	TRBJ2-1	TGCAGCGTTGTGTACGAGAGGGCCTATGAGCAGTTCTTC	CSVVYERAYEQFF
TRBV29-1	many	TRBD1	TRBJ2-1	TGCAGCGCCCCCGCCGGGACAGGACTCCGGGAGCAGTTCTTC	CSAPAGTGLREQFF